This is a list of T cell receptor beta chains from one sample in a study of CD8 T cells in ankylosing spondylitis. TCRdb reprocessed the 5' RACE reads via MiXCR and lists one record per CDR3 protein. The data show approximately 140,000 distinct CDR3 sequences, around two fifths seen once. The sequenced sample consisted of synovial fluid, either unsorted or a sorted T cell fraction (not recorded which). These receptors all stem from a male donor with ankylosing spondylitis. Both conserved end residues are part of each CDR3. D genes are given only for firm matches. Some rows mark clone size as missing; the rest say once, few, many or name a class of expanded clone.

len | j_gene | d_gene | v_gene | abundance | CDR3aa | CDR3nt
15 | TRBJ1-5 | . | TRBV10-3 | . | CAISELRGPNQPQHF | TGTGCCATCAGTGAATTGCGGGGTCCCAATCAGCCCCAGCATTTT
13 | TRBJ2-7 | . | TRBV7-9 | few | CASSVDGRYEQYF | TGTGCCAGCAGCGTCGACGGGCGTTACGAGCAGTACTTC
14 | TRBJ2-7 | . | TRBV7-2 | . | CASSLEDYPYEQYF | TGTGCCAGCAGCTTAGAGGACTACCCCTACGAGCAGTACTTC
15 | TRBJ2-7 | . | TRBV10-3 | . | CAISTLPGDRYEQYF | TGTGCCATCAGCACCCTCCCGGGGGATAGGTACGAGCAGTACTTC
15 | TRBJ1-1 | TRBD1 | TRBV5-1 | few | CASSPRAGGRTEAFF | TGCGCCAGCAGCCCCCGGGCAGGGGGTCGGACTGAAGCTTTCTTT
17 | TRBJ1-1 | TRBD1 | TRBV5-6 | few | CASTYGGGGMRNTEAFF | TGTGCCAGCACCTATGGGGGAGGGGGCATGAGGAACACTGAAGCTTTCTTT
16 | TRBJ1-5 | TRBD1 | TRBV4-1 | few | CASSQPLQGAGQPQHF | TGCGCCAGCAGCCAACCCCTTCAGGGGGCGGGTCAGCCCCAGCATTTT
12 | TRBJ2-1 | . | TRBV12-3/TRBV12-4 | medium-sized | CASSFKEYEQFF | TGTGCCAGCAGTTTTAAGGAATATGAGCAGTTCTTC
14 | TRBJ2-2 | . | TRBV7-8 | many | CASRAGLNTGELFF | TGTGCCAGCAGGGCGGGGCTGAACACCGGGGAGCTGTTTTTT
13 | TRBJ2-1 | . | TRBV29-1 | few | CSVDRATGNEQFF | TGCAGCGTTGACCGGGCGACGGGCAATGAGCAGTTCTTC
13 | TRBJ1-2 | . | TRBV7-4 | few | CASSLKSRSSYTF | TGTGCCAGCAGCTTAAAGTCGAGAAGTAGCTACACCTTC
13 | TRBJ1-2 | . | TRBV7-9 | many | CASSLGEIYGYTF | TGTGCCAGCAGCCTAGGGGAAATCTATGGCTACACCTTC
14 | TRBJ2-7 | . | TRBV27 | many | CASSLGDNHYEQYF | TGTGCCAGCAGTTTGGGGGACAACCACTACGAGCAGTACTTC
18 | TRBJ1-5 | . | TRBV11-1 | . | CASSLGLGGERSNQPQHF | TGTGCCAGCAGCTTAGGTCTCGGAGGGGAAAGGAGCAATCAGCCCCAGCATTTT
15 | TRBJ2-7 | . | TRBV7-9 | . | CASSPEGIGPYEQYF | TGTGCCAGCAGCCCCGAGGGAATCGGCCCCTACGAGCAGTACTTC
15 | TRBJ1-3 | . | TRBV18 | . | CASSPLRGSGNTIYF | TGTGCCAGCTCACCACTCAGGGGAAGTGGAAACACCATATATTTT
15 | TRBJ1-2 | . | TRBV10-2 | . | CASSEPGRGYYGYTF | TGCGCCAGCAGTGAGCCGGGCAGGGGATACTATGGCTACACCTTC
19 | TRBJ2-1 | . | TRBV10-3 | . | CAISEPNIYTPHVWNEQFF | TGTGCCATCAGTGAGCCTAACATCTACACACCGCACGTTTGGAATGAGCAGTTCTTC
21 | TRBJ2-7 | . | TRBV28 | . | CASSLGEGAGRRRGWDYEQYF | TGTGCCAGCAGTTTAGGGGAAGGGGCAGGCCGCCGTCGGGGTTGGGATTACGAGCAGTACTTC
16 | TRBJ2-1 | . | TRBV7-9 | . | CASSAQTVGLGDEQFF | TGTGCCAGCAGCGCTCAGACAGTGGGACTGGGGGATGAGCAGTTCTTC
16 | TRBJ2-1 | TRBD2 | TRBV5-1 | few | CASSLPRTSGTREQFF | TGCGCCAGCAGCTTGCCGAGAACTAGCGGGACACGTGAGCAGTTCTTC
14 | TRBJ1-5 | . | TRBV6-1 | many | CASSGGYSNQPQHF | TGTGCCAGCAGCGGGGGTTATAGCAATCAGCCCCAGCATTTT
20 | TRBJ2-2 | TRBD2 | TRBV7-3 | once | CASRPTPGLAGDKNTGELFF | TGTGCCAGCAGGCCGACTCCGGGACTAGCGGGAGACAAGAACACCGGGGAGCTGTTTTTT
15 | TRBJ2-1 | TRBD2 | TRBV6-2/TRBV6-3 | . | CASSYSRERESEQFF | TGTGCCAGCAGTTACTCGAGGGAGCGGGAGAGTGAGCAGTTCTTC
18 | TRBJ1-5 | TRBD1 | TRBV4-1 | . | CASSQLFPWDRVFQPQHF | TGCGCCAGCAGCCAGCTATTCCCCTGGGACAGGGTTTTCCAGCCCCAGCATTTT
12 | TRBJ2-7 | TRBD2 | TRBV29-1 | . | CSVEGSSGSQYF | TGCAGCGTTGAAGGTTCTAGCGGGAGCCAGTACTTC
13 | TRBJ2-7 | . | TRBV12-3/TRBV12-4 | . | CASRIGDAYEQYF | TGTGCCAGCAGAATAGGGGACGCCTACGAGCAGTACTTC
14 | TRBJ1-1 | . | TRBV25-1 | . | CASSPDAEIAEAFF | TGTGCCAGCAGTCCCGATGCCGAGATCGCTGAAGCTTTCTTT